This TCR beta chain originates from a study of blood T cells in healthy people across ages. V lost 5 bases to trimming and J lost 5 bases, with 15 bases between them. In germline, CDR1 is SGHTA, CDR2 FQGNSA. This CDR3 region has 14 residues. A second roughly 6 to 11 cycle PCR used barcoded and J-beta primers. The authors tagged each cDNA molecule using a template-switch adaptor with 12 random nucleotides. Using its own MiXCR run on the 5' RACE reads, TCRdb lists one record per CDR3 protein. The sample shows around 1.7 million distinct CDR3 sequences, approximately 30% of them seen only once. Turning to this clonotype: Antigen: not known.

Points from the study as a whole: Older individuals had lower TCR beta diversity per million T cells (the decline was roughly linear). With naive T cell percentage, TCR beta diversity showed a strong correlation.

This TCR came from a woman in her twenties or thirties in good health. This chain joins TRBV7-2 and TRBJ1-2; D is uncertain. The specimen sequenced was blood. CDR3 loop: CASSPPGPGYGYTF. The CDR3 DNA sequence: TGTGCCAGCAGCCCTCCGGGTCCTGGTTATGGCTACACCTTC.